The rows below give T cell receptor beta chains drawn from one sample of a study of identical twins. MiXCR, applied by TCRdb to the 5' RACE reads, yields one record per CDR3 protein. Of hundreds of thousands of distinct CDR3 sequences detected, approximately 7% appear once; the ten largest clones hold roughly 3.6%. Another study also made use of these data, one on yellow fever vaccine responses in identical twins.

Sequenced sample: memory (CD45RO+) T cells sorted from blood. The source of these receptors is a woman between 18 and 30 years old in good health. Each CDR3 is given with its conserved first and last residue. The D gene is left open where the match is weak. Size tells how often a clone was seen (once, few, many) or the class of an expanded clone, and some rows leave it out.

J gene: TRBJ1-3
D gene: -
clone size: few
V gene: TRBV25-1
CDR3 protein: CAKTRDTRSSGNTIYF
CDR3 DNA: TGTGCCAAAACCCGGGACACCAGATCCTCTGGAAACACCATATATTTT

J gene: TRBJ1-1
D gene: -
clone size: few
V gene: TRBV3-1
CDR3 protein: CASSQLGGNTEAFF
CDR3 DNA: TGTGCCAGCAGCCAATTGGGTGGGAACACTGAAGCTTTCTTT

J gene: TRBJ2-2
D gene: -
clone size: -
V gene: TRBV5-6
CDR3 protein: CAISPGPYSGELFF
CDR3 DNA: TGTGCCATCAGCCCCGGGCCCTACTCCGGGGAACTGTTTTTT

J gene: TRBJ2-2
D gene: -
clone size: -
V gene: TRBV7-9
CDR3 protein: CASSLQGIGGELFF
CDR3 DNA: TGTGCCAGCAGCTTACAGGGTATCGGCGGGGAGCTGTTTTTT

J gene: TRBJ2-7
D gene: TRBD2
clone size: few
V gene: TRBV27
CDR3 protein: CASSLSGGRALYEQYF
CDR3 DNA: TGTGCCAGCAGTTTATCGGGCGGGAGGGCCTTGTACGAGCAGTACTTC

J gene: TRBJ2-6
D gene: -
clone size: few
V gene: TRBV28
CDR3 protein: CASSPPPVGGSYSGANVLTF
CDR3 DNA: TGTGCCAGCAGCCCTCCCCCAGTAGGGGGGTCCTACTCTGGGGCCAACGTCCTGACTTTC

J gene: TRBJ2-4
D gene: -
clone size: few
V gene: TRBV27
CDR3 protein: CASSLDRRSFGKNIQYF
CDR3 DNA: TGTGCCAGCAGTTTGGACCGCAGAAGTTTTGGTAAAAACATTCAGTACTTC

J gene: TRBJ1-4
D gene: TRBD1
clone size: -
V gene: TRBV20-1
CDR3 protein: CSAPTGRNEKLFF
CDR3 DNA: TGCAGTGCCCCGACAGGGCGAAATGAAAAACTGTTTTTT

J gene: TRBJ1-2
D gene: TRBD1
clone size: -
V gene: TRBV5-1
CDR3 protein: CASSLGDRAFYGYTF
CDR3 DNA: TGCGCCAGCAGCTTGGGTGACAGGGCCTTCTATGGCTACACCTTC

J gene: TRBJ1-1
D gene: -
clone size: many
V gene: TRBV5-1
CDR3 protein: CASSLGPGNAAFF
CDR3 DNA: TGCGCCAGCAGCTTGGGTCCGGGGAACGCAGCTTTCTTT

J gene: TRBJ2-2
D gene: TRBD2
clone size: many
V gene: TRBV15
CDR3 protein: CATSGTLAGELENTGELFF
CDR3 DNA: TGTGCCACCAGCGGTACACTAGCGGGAGAATTAGAGAACACCGGGGAGCTGTTTTTT

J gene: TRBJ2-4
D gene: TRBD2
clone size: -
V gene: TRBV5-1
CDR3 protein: CASSLSGARENIQYF
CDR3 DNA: TGCGCCAGCAGCCTGAGCGGGGCCAGGGAAAACATTCAGTACTTC

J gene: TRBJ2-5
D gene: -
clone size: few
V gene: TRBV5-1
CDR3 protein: CASSLGGGQAQETQYF
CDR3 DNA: TGCGCCAGCAGCTTGGGAGGCGGCCAGGCCCAAGAGACCCAGTACTTC

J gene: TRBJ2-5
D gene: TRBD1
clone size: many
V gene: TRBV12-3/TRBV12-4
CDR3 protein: CASSLGYRGGETQYF
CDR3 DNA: TGTGCCAGCAGTTTAGGGTACAGGGGCGGAGAGACCCAGTACTTC

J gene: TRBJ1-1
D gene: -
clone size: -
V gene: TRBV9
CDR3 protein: CASSVAGNTEAFF
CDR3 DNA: TGTGCCAGCAGCGTAGCCGGTAACACTGAAGCTTTCTTT

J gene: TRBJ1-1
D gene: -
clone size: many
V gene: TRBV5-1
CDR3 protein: CASSVSRGHTEAFF
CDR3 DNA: TGCGCCAGCAGCGTATCCCGAGGGCACACTGAAGCTTTCTTT

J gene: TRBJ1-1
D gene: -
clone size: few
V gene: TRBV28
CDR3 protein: CASSLYPGPNTEAFF
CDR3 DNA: TGTGCCAGCAGTTTATACCCAGGACCGAACACTGAAGCTTTCTTT

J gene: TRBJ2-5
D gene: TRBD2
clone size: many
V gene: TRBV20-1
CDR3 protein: CSAREPAGGQETQYF
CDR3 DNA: TGCAGTGCTAGAGAGCCAGCGGGGGGCCAAGAGACCCAGTACTTC

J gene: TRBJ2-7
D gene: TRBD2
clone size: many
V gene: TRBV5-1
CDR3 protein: CASSLGGRGDEQYF
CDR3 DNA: TGCGCCAGCAGCTTGGGAGGGAGGGGCGACGAGCAGTACTTC

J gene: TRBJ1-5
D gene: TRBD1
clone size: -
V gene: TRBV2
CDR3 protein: CASRQKTGATNQPQHF
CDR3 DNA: TGTGCCAGCAGGCAAAAGACAGGGGCTACAAATCAGCCCCAGCATTTT

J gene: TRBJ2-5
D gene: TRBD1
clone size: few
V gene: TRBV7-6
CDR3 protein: CASSLASTGLIETQYF
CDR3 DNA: TGTGCCAGCAGCTTAGCTTCGACAGGGTTGATTGAGACCCAGTACTTC

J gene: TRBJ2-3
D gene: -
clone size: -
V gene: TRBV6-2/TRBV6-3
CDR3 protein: CASSWGEGTQYF
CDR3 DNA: TGTGCCAGCAGTTGGGGAGAGGGTACGCAGTATTTT

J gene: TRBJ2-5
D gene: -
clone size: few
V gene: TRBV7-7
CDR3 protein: CASSPVGGTQYF
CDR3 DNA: TGTGCCAGCAGCCCAGTGGGGGGGACCCAGTACTTC

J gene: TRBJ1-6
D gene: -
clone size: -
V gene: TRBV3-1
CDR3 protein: CASSQKTGIGSPLHF
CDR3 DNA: TGTGCCAGCAGCCAAAAGACAGGTATCGGTTCACCCCTCCACTTT

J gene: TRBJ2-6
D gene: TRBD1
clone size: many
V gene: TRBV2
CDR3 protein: CASRTTGKGANVLTF
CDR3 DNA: TGTGCCAGCAGGACGACAGGGAAAGGGGCCAACGTCCTGACTTTC